The clone carrying this T cell receptor beta chain was counted a single time. The ends were cut back, 6 bases at V and 3 bases at J, with 14 bases in the middle. This CDR3 is 14 amino acids long. Germline CDR1 reads SGHTA; CDR2 reads FQGNSA. The source of the sample is a study of blood T cell repertoires in COVID-19. Generated by immunoSEQ multiplex PCR, the TCRdb table keeps only in-frame clones and is missing some. The repertoire holds some 140,000 clones, with roughly 82% as singletons. The chain carries TRBV7-2 and TRBJ2-5; TRBD1 is a possible D gene (5 bases). This receptor was taken from an elderly man with acute or convalescent COVID-19. Sequences were obtained from peripheral blood. The CDR3 coding sequence is TGTGCCAGCAGTCGAATTCAGGGTAAAGAGACCCAGTACTTC. As protein: CASSRIQGKETQYF.